The rows below give T cell receptor beta chains drawn from one sample of a study of beta chain features in type 1 diabetes. The protocol was immunoSEQ multiplex PCR, while the TCRdb copy is restricted to in-frame clones and leaves out a portion. This sample yields about 400,000 clones, of which 10% to 15% are seen a single time; under 0.02% belongs to the top ten. Sequences were obtained from naive CD4+ T cells from blood. These receptors came from a young man in good health. Both conserved end residues are trimmed from each CDR3.

>TRBJ2-5|13|TRBV2
ASSYEGLPAGTQY
>TRBJ1-5|11|TRBV29-1
SVVSGGNQPQH
>TRBJ2-5|12|TRBV10-3
AISRLAGQETQY
>TRBJ1-1|12|TRBV5-6
ASSHWGPYTEAF
>TRBJ2-2|14|TRBV19
ASSMVRVGITGELF
>TRBJ2-1|13|TRBV6-6
ASSYGQGGHSEQF
>TRBJ2-7|14|TRBV7-8
ASSLALDRNKGEQY
>TRBJ2-1|14|TRBV4-1
ASSQGDYRSYNEQF
>TRBJ2-1|12|TRBV19
ASSARGHRGEQF
>TRBJ2-1|13|TRBV28
ASSLMRGAYNEQF
>TRBJ1-2|13|TRBV27
ASSSQQPSSYGYT
>TRBJ2-7|13|TRBV7-9
ASVKQGGHAYEQY
>TRBJ2-3|13|TRBV4-3
ASSQASSVADTQY
>TRBJ1-4|13|TRBV5-1
ASSLGAGIVEKLF
>TRBJ2-1|15|TRBV4-3
ASSLGLPGNSYNEQF
>TRBJ2-7|11|TRBV11-2
ASSGRAVYEQY
>TRBJ1-5|13|TRBV30
AWSGDWGSNQPQH
>TRBJ1-1|12|TRBV7-3
ASSLSAGGTEAF
>TRBJ2-2|14|TRBV5-1
ASSLEAGLNTGELF
>TRBJ2-1|15|TRBV29-1
SGGGGQPDSSYNEQF
>TRBJ2-3|16|TRBV7-8
ASSLVPSTSGGTDTQY
>TRBJ2-5|11|TRBV6-5
ASSYGHQETQY
>TRBJ2-7|14|TRBV6-1
ASSEPGGTGAYEQY
>TRBJ2-6|13|TRBV28
ASRDRGVWANVLT
>TRBJ2-7|12|TRBV5-6
ASSLTGQDYEQY
>TRBJ2-1|14|TRBV7-3
ASSPGLAGGRNEQF
>TRBJ2-7|11|TRBV4-2
ASSQERSSEQY
>TRBJ2-7|15|TRBV30
AWSGLPGQVGRNEQY
>TRBJ2-7|13|TRBV30
AWSPGRSSGREQY
>TRBJ1-5|14|TRBV28
ASSPRDYRARQPQH
>TRBJ2-2|16|TRBV18
ASSHSPDRVGNTGELF
>TRBJ2-2|9|TRBV20-1
SAPRTGELF
>TRBJ2-1|15|TRBV4-2
ASSQESLAGGSGRQF
>TRBJ2-7|13|TRBV5-6
ASSPLAGADYEQY
>TRBJ2-7|15|TRBV4-2
ASSQDPRRGFAYEQY
>TRBJ2-3|9|TRBV11-2
ASSFGDTQY
>-|14|TRBV7-9
ASSRTPGQGNYEQY
>TRBJ1-1|11|TRBV28
ASNPGQNTEAF
>TRBJ2-5|12|TRBV27
ASSPLRGQETQY
>TRBJ1-1|13|TRBV6-5
ASKMAGSSNTEAF
>TRBJ2-1|14|TRBV16
ASSQLAGRSYNEQF
>TRBJ2-2|12|TRBV2
ASSGLANTGELF
>TRBJ2-4|12|TRBV7-9
ASSPGQAKNIQY
>TRBJ2-5|14|TRBV2
ASTRTGTGFQETQY
>TRBJ2-3|14|TRBV7-3
ASSPHGTGHTDTQY
>TRBJ2-4|9|TRBV14
ASSQGQTQY
>TRBJ2-5|11|TRBV30
AWSVKGDETQY
>TRBJ2-7|13|TRBV7-2
ASSREGQGTYEQY
>TRBJ2-7|10|TRBV29-1
SAGDTSYEQY
>TRBJ2-3|12|TRBV7-2
ASSLGQGVNTQY
>TRBJ1-5|12|TRBV6-1
ASRRGYSNQPQH
>TRBJ2-4|10|TRBV7-2
ASSPGENIQY
>TRBJ2-7|12|TRBV29-1
SVRGLAGEGEQY
>TRBJ2-3|15|TRBV4-3
ASSQDSGTSGTDTQY
>TRBJ2-1|14|TRBV4-1
ASSPGWAGDYNEQF
>TRBJ1-5|11|TRBV6-6
ASTQDNNQPQH